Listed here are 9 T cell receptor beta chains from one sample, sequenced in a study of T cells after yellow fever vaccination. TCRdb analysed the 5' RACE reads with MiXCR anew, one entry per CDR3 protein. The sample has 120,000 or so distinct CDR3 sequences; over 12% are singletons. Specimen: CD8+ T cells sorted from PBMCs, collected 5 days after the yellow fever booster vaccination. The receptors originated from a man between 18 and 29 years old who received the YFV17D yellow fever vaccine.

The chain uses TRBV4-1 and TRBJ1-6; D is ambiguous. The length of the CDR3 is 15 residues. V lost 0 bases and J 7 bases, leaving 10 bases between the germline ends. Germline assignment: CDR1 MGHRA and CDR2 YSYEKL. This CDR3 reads CASSQEELPNSPLHF. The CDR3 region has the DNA TGCGCCAGCAGCCAAGAGGAACTCCCGAATTCACCCCTCCACTTT.

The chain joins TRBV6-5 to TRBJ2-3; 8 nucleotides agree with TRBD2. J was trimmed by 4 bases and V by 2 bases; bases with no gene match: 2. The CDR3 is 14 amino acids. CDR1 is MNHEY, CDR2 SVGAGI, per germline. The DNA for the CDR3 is TGTGCCAGCAGTTACAGGACTAGCCCAGATACGCAGTATTTT. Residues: CASSYRTSPDTQYF.

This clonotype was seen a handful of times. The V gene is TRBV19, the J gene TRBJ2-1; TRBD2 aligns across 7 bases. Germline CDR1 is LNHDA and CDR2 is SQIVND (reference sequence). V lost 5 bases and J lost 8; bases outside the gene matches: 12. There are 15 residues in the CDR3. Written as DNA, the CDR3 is TGTGCCAGTAGTCCCCAGGACGGGGGGAAGGATGAGCAGTTCTTC. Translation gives CASSPQDGGKDEQFF.

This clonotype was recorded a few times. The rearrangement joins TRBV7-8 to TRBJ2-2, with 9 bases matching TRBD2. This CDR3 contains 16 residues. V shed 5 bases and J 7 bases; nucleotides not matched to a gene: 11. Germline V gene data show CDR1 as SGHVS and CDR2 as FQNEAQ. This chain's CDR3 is CASSPRGGGAYGELFF. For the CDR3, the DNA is TGTGCCAGCAGCCCACGGGGCGGGGGGGCGTACGGGGAGCTGTTTTTT.

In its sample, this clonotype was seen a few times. CDR3 nucleotides: TGCAGCGTTGAGTTTGCCAGCGGGGGACTGGGAAATACGCAGTATTTT. Its protein is CSVEFASGGLGNTQYF. V gene TRBV29-1 combines with J gene TRBJ2-3; 8 nucleotides align to TRBD2. The CDR3 is 16 residues long. Trimming cost V 3 bases and J 7 bases; bases outside gene matches: 15. Germline loops: CDR1 SQVTM, CDR2 ANQGSEA.

This chain's CDR3 is CASSVAPREGRYGYTF. CDR3 DNA: TGTGCCAGCAGCGTCGCCCCCCGTGAAGGCCGTTATGGCTACACCTTC. The chain recombines TRBV9 with TRBJ1-2; no clear D. The V end lost 2 bases, the J end lost 5 bases, and 19 bases lay between the germline ends. The length of the CDR3 is 16 residues. Germline values: CDR1 SGDLS, CDR2 YYNGEE.

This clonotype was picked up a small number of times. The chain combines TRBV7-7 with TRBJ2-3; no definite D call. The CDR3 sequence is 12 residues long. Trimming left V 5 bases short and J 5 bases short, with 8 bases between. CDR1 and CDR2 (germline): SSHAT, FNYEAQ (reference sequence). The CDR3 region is CASSPLRDTQYF. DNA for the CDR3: TGTGCCAGCAGCCCCCTCAGAGATACGCAGTATTTT.

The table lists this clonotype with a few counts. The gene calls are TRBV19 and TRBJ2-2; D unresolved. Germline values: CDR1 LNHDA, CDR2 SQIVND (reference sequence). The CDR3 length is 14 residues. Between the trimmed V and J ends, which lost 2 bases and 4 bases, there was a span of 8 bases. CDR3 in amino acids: CASSILATTGELFF. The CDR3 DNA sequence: TGTGCCAGTAGTATACTGGCGACCACCGGGGAGCTGTTTTTT.

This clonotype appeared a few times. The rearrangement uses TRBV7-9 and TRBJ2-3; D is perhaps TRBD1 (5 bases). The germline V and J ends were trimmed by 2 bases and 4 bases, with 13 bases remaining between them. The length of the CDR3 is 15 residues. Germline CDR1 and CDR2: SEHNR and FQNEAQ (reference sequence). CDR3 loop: CASSLSGRAADTQYF. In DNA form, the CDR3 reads TGTGCCAGCAGCTTATCTGGCAGGGCTGCAGATACGCAGTATTTT.